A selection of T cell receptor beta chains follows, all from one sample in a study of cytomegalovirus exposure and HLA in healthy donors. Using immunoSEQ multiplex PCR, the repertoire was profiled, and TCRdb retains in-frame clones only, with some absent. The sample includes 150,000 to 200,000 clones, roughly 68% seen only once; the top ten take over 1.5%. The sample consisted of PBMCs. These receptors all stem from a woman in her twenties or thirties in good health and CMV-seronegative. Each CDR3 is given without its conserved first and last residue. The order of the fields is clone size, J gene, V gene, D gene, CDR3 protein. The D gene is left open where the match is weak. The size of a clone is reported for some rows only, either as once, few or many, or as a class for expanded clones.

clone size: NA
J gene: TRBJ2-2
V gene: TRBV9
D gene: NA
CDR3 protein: ASSATGRGPSFTGELF

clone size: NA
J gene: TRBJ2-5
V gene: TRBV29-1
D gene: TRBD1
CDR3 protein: SVFGTGQETQY

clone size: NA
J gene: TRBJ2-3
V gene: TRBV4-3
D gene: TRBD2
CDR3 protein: ASTEEASGFKVDTQY

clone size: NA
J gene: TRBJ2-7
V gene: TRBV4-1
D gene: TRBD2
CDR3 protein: ASSPGIAGVLFHEQY

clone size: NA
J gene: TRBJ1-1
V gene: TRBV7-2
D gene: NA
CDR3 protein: ASSLGLTGRAEAF

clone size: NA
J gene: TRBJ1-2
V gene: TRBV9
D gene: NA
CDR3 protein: ASSVDISNYGYT

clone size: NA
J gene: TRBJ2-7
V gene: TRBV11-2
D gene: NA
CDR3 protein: ASSLDGGGYEQY

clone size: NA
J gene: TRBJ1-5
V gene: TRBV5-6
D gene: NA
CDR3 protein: ASSRYSNQPQH

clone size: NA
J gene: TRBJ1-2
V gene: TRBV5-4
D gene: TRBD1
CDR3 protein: ASSLAEGDRVMGYT

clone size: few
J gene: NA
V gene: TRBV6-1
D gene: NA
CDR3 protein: ASSELKGGSYEQY

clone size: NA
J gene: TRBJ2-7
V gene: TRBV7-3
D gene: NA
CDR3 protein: AIRRSVYEQY

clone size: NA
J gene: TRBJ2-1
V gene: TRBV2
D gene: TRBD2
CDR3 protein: ASRPTSGYNEQF

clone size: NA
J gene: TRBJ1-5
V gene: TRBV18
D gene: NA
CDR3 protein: ASSPGSGNQPQH

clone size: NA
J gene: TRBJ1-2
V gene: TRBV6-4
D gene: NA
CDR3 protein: ASSGESGRGYT

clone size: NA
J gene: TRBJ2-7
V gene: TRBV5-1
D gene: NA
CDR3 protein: ASSLASGYEQY

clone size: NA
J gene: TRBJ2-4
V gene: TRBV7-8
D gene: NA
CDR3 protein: ASSLVPGDGNIQY

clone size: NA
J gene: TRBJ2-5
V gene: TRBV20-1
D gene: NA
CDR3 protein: SANPDRTQY